Presented here are 8 T cell receptor beta chains from one specimen sequenced in a study of blood T cell repertoires in COVID-19. The protocol was immunoSEQ multiplex PCR, while the TCRdb copy is restricted to in-frame clones and leaves out a portion. The table lists hundreds of thousands of clones, more than 75% of them singletons. The sample consisted of peripheral blood. Receptors originate from a woman in her forties or fifties who had recovered from COVID-19.

The V and J genes are TRBV24-1 and TRBJ2-5; no definite D call. The germline CDR1 and CDR2 sequences are KGHDR and SFDVKD. The V end lost 8 bases, the J end lost 5 bases, and 11 bases lay between the germline ends. The length of the CDR3 is 12 residues. This CDR3 is CATMEYGETQYF. The CDR3 region has the DNA TGTGCCACCATGGAGTACGGGGAGACCCAGTACTTC.

The chain joins TRBV19 to TRBJ2-3; 15 bases are shared with TRBD2. Germline CDR1 is LNHDA and CDR2 is SQIVND (reference sequence). This CDR3 region has 20 residues. V lost 4 bases and J lost 5; bases outside the gene matches: 16. In DNA form, the CDR3 reads TGTGCCAGTAGTAGCGACCGGGACAGGGGACTAGCGGGAGGTCGAGATACGCAGTATTTT. It yields the protein CASSSDRDRGLAGGRDTQYF.

This chain links TRBV9 with TRBJ1-6; the match to TRBD1 covers 7 bases. The CDR3 runs to 14 residues. The ends lost 3 bases at V and 5 bases at J; junction bases unmatched: 2. Per germline, CDR1 SGDLS and CDR2 YYNGEE. CDR3 nucleotide sequence: TGTGCCAGCAGCGGGACAGGAGATAATTCACCCCTCCACTTT. Protein: CASSGTGDNSPLHF.

The rearrangement joins TRBV29-1 to TRBJ2-3, with 9 bases fitting TRBD1. CDR3 length equals 15 residues. Trimming at V came to 6 bases and at J to 1 base, leaving 8 bases not matched to a gene. Germline CDR1 reads SQVTM; CDR2 reads ANQGSEA. This CDR3 is CSVDLRQGGTDTQYF. CDR3 in DNA: TGCAGCGTCGACCTCCGACAGGGGGGCACAGATACGCAGTATTTT.

V is TRBV6-1 and J is TRBJ1-1; 12 positions match TRBD1. This CDR3 spans 17 amino acids. Germline values: CDR1 MNHNS, CDR2 SASEGT. V lost 2 bases, J lost 4 bases, and 8 bases stayed unmatched. CDR3 region: CASSERGTGGVGTEAFF. As DNA, the CDR3 is TGTGCCAGCAGTGAAAGGGGGACAGGGGGCGTTGGCACTGAAGCTTTCTTT.

This chain connects TRBV5-1 to TRBJ2-7; 7 nucleotides align to TRBD1. From germline, CDR1 is SGHRS and CDR2 YFSETQ. There are 15 residues in the CDR3. V lost 4 bases, J lost 0 bases, and 7 bases stayed unmatched. The CDR3 reads CASSPGQRSSYEQYF. As DNA, the CDR3 is TGCGCCAGCAGCCCGGGACAGCGGAGCTCCTACGAGCAGTACTTC.

V gene TRBV5-6 combines with J gene TRBJ1-2; 8 bases map to TRBD1. Per germline, CDR1 SGHDT and CDR2 YYEEEE. CDR3 size: 14 residues. The ends lost 4 bases at V and 4 bases at J; junction bases unmatched: 6. The CDR3: CASSKRQGSYGYTF. In nucleotides, the CDR3 is TGTGCCAGCAGCAAAAGACAGGGGTCCTATGGCTACACCTTC.

The V gene is TRBV9, the J gene TRBJ2-7, with 7 bases identical to TRBD1. The CDR3 consists of 13 residues. Germline V lookup: CDR1 SGDLS, CDR2 YYNGEE. Losses at the gene ends were 3 bases for V and 3 bases for J; bases not matched to a gene: 3. Here the CDR3 reads CASSGQGDYEQYF. CDR3 DNA: TGTGCCAGCAGCGGACAGGGTGACTACGAGCAGTACTTC.